In its sample, the clone carrying this T cell receptor beta chain was seen a few times. This entry is derived from a study of T cells after yellow fever vaccination. Across the study: SMART-Seq v4 Ultra Low Input served to prepare low-cell-number fractions.

The study made its TCR cDNA through 5'RACE template switching. That step introduced a universal primer site along with UMIs. Each CDR3 protein is one row after TCRdb ran MiXCR on the 5' RACE reads. This sample has roughly 120,000 distinct CDR3 sequences, with approximately 8.4% found just once. The CDR3 sequence is 14 residues long. The genes are TRBV21-1 and TRBJ2-7; the listed D gene, TRBD1, was not tested against the DNA. TRBV21-1 is an annotated pseudogene. The sequencing used CD8+ T cells sorted from PBMCs, collected 45 days after the yellow fever booster vaccination. This TCR was recovered from a man aged 30 to 39 who received the YFV17D yellow fever vaccine. The CDR3 DNA follows: TGTGCCAGCACCGTCAGAAGGGGGCGTCACGAGCAGTACTTC. Amino acids: CASTVRRGRHEQYF.